The clone carrying this TCR beta chain was recorded a few times. The antigen is undetermined. The data derive from a study of T-cell memory formation after mild COVID-19. Study-wide background: Largely, the TCR clusters proved donor specific. Study-wide results and limits: There were some responding clones in pre-infection memory, which suggested that cross-reactive memory had joined.

TCRdb used MiXCR to reprocess the 5' RACE reads, holding one entry per CDR3 protein. The sample lists about 320,000 distinct CDR3 sequences; approximately 14% were seen once. Germline V gene sequence: CDR1 WSHSY, CDR2 SAAADI. V lost 2 bases to trimming and J lost 8 bases, with 13 bases between them. The CDR3 runs to 14 residues. The chain couples TRBV10-2 to TRBJ2-1; possibly TRBD1 or TRBD2 for D (5 bases each). This TCR derives from a man younger than 35 who had mild COVID-19 (a few samples of this study predate the infection). Cell type and time point are not known. The sequenced sample was PBMCs or a T cell subset sorted from them (not recorded which). This chain's CDR3 is CASSELERGDEQFF. As DNA, the CDR3 is TGCGCCAGCAGTGAGCTAGAGAGAGGGGATGAGCAGTTCTTC.